The 13 T cell receptor beta chains below were found in one sample sequenced in a study of Ad26.COV2.S vaccination and SARS-CoV-2 variants. TCRdb's table, derived via immunoSEQ multiplex PCR, lists solely in-frame clones and lacks some. The sample lists 500,000 or so clones; approximately 92% were seen once. Treatment in this sample: 15 to 20 received Ad26.COV2.S at low or high dose, single or two shots; roughly five received placebo; per-sample allocation not given. All samples were drawn on day 63, counting from the first vaccine or placebo injection. Sequenced material: peripheral blood, taken in a trial of Ad26.COV2.S vaccine versus placebo. These receptors originate from a person aged 18-60 years who received the Ad26.COV2.S COVID-19 vaccine or a placebo.

The V and J genes are TRBV12-5 and TRBJ2-3, with TRBD2 identical over 14 bases. There are 21 residues in the CDR3. The trim removed 1 base at V and 2 bases at J, leaving 14 bases unmatched. Germline assignment: CDR1 LGHNT and CDR2 FRNRAP. In DNA, the CDR3 is TGTGCTAGTGGTTTGGGTATAGGACTAGCGGGAGGCCTCAGATACACAGATACGCAGTATTTT. It codes for CASGLGIGLAGGLRYTDTQYF. Full variable domain (missing parts from reference TRBV12-5 and TRBJ2-3): DARVTQTPRHKVTEMGQEVTMRCQPILGHNTVFWYRQTMMQGLELLAYFRNRAPLDDSGMPKDRFSAEMPDATLATLKIQPSEPRDSAVYFCASGLGIGLAGGLRYTDTQYFGPGTRLTVL.

The chain joins TRBV28 to TRBJ2-7; TRBD1 aligns across 10 bases. Trimming cost V 10 bases and J 1 base; bases outside gene matches: 7. In germline, CDR1 is MDHEN, CDR2 SYDVKM. The CDR3 is 14 amino acids. CDR3 DNA sequence: TGTGCCACTACGACAGGGGGCGCGTCCTACGAGCAGTACTTC. The encoded protein is CATTTGGASYEQYF.

This clone was detected only a few times. The chain is built from TRBV6-5 and TRBJ2-7, with D tentatively TRBD1 (5 bases). The germline V gene has CDR1 MNHEY and CDR2 SVGAGI. Trimming removed 2 bases from V and 4 bases from J, with 9 bases in between. This CDR3 contains 13 residues. CDR3 protein: CASSYGAGYEQYV. CDR3 in DNA: TGTGCCAGCAGTTACGGGGCAGGGTACGAGCAGTACGTC.

The rearrangement links TRBV4-3 to TRBJ1-1; possible D gene TRBD1, 5 bases. V was shortened by 1 base and J by 1 base, with 10 bases between the two germline ends. Looked up from germline, CDR1 is LGHNA and CDR2 is YSLEER. The CDR3 totals 15 residues. Written as DNA, the CDR3 is TGCGCCAGCAGCCAAGGGGGACGGGCGAACACTGAAGCTTTCTTT. This sequence encodes CASSQGGRANTEAFF.

The V and J genes are TRBV6-4 and TRBJ1-3; 7 nucleotides agree with TRBD1. The CDR3 loop spans 15 amino acids. The ends lost 2 bases at V and 4 bases at J; junction bases unmatched: 5. Germline V gene sequence: CDR1 MRHNA, CDR2 SNTAGT. CDR3 sequence: CASSDRGQRGNTIYF. The CDR3 DNA reads as TGTGCCAGCAGTGACAGGGGGCAGAGAGGAAACACCATATATTTT.

This clone was seen at least ten times. The genes are TRBV7-6 and TRBJ2-1; D may be TRBD1 or TRBD2 (5 bases each). The CDR3 loop spans 15 amino acids. The ends were cut back, 3 bases at V and 7 bases at J, with 16 bases in the middle. CDR1 SGHVS and CDR2 FNYEAQ come from the germline V gene. The CDR3 loop reads CASSFIIGDGNEQFF. DNA of the CDR3: TGTGCCAGCAGCTTTATAATTGGGGACGGGAATGAGCAGTTCTTC.

The rearrangement uses TRBV6-5 and TRBJ1-2; D gene uncertain. Trimming removed 4 bases from V and 8 bases from J, with 8 bases in between. This CDR3 has 11 amino acids. Germline V gene data show CDR1 as MNHEY and CDR2 as SVGAGI. CDR3: CASSSRDGYTF. CDR3 nucleotide sequence: TGTGCCAGCAGTTCTAGAGACGGCTACACCTTC.

The chain joins TRBV5-4 to TRBJ2-7, with 10 positions matching TRBD1. V lost 3 bases and J lost 3; bases outside the gene matches: 0. The CDR3 length is 13 residues. CDR1 SGHNT and CDR2 YYREEE come from the germline V gene (reference sequence). Here the CDR3 reads CASSWDRGYEQYF. The DNA of the CDR3 is TGTGCCAGCAGCTGGGACAGGGGCTACGAGCAGTACTTC.

The J gene is TRBJ1-1, the V gene TRBV5-1; D not certain. V lost 7 bases to trimming and J lost 0 bases, with 13 bases between them. From germline, CDR1 is SGHRS and CDR2 YFSETQ. CDR3 size: 14 residues. The CDR3 DNA reads as TGCGCCAGCCACACAGCGCAAATGAACACTGAAGCTTTCTTT. The encoded protein is CASHTAQMNTEAFF. The full variable domain, in which reference TRBV5-1 and TRBJ1-1 provide the parts outside the CDR3, is KAGVTQTPRYLIKTRGQQVTLSCSPISGHRSVSWYQQTPGQGLQFLFEYFSETQRNKGNFPGRFSGRQFSNSRSEMNVSTLELGDSALYLCASHTAQMNTEAFFGQGTRLTVV.

The chain combines TRBV20-1 with TRBJ2-1; possible D gene TRBD2, 5 bases. V was cut by 3 bases and J by 8 bases, with 14 bases left in between. This CDR3 has 13 residues. CDR1 and CDR2 (germline): DFQATT, SNEGSKA (reference sequence). CDR3 DNA: TGCAGTGCTAGTGACCGGGCCGGGGATGAGCAGTTCTTC. Amino acid sequence: CSASDRAGDEQFF.

The V and J genes are TRBV5-1 and TRBJ1-4, with no clear D. Trimming cost V 4 bases and J 3 bases, with 10 bases left between them. Germline V gives CDR1 SGHRS, CDR2 YFSETQ. The CDR3 runs to 14 residues. CDR3 in DNA: TGCGCCAGCAGCGAAGCTAGTCCTAATGAAAAACTGTTTTTT. Protein product: CASSEASPNEKLFF.

The chain recombines TRBV18 with TRBJ2-7; possibly TRBD1 or TRBD2 for D (5 bases each). Germline lookup yields CDR1 KGHSH and CDR2 LQKENI. Trimming took 3 bases from V and 9 from J, leaving 21 bases between them. The CDR3 runs to 15 residues. CDR3: CASSPSSTRGEGQYV. As DNA, the CDR3 is TGTGCCAGCTCACCCTCCTCCACGAGGGGCGAGGGGCAGTACGTC.

This clone came up a few times. The chain joins TRBV6-5 to TRBJ2-1; a possible D gene is TRBD2 (6 bases). Trimming pared 6 bases from V and 4 bases from J, leaving 16 bases between. CDR1 MNHEY and CDR2 SVGAGI come from the germline V gene. The CDR3 covers 15 residues. Written as DNA, the CDR3 is TGTGCCAGCAGGCTAGCTAGCGAGCCGTACAATGAGCAGTTCTTC. Its translation is CASRLASEPYNEQFF.